The rows below give T cell receptor beta chains drawn from one sample of a study of blood T cell repertoires in COVID-19. Using immunoSEQ multiplex PCR, the repertoire was profiled, and TCRdb retains in-frame clones only, with some absent. The sample includes under 350,000 clones, about nine tenths of them seen just once. Specimen: PBMCs or T cells enriched from blood (not recorded which). Receptors originate from a man in his 60s who had recovered from COVID-19. The CDR3 runs from the conserved cysteine through the conserved F or W. D genes are given only for firm matches. Clone size is not always given. Where it is, it says once, few, many or a class for expanded clones.

TRBV27	.	TRBD2	TRBJ2-7	TGTGCCAGCAGTTTCTCAGGACTAGCGGGCTACGAGCAGTACTTC	CASSFSGLAGYEQYF
TRBV9	.	.	TRBJ2-1	TGTGCCAGCAGTTTTGAGGGAATAGAATTGGGTGAGCAGTTCTTC	CASSFEGIELGEQFF
TRBV19	.	TRBD2	TRBJ2-3	TGTGCCAGTATGGCGGGGGTGCGGGGAGATACGCAGTATTTT	CASMAGVRGDTQYF
TRBV5-1	.	.	TRBJ2-1	TGCGCCAGCAGCCCGAGGGCCGAGTACAATGAGCAGTTCTTC	CASSPRAEYNEQFF
TRBV27	.	.	TRBJ2-3	TGTGCCAGCAGACAATTTCATACGCAGTATTTT	CASRQFHTQYF
TRBV19	.	.	TRBJ1-5	TGTGCCAGTAGTATCTACCGACAGTCCAATCAGCCCCAGCATTTT	CASSIYRQSNQPQHF
TRBV7-9	.	.	TRBJ1-1	TGTGCCAGCAGCTTAAGTACAGGCGGTGGCACTGAAGCTTTCTTT	CASSLSTGGGTEAFF
TRBV6-5	few	.	TRBJ2-7	TGTGCCAGCAAACCCGGACACCTACTCAAGCAGTACTTC	CASKPGHLLKQYF
TRBV7-2	.	.	TRBJ2-7	TGTGCCAGCAGCTTAGGCACCCTCGCGGGGCAGTACTTC	CASSLGTLAGQYF
TRBV7-2	.	.	TRBJ1-2	TGTGCCAGCAGCGTTACAACCAACTATGGCTACACCTTC	CASSVTTNYGYTF
TRBV24-1	.	.	TRBJ2-1	TGTGCCACCCTAGAGGGTGGTGAGCAGTTCTTC	CATLEGGEQFF
TRBV11-2	.	TRBD2	TRBJ2-2	TGTGCCAGCAGCCAAGGAGAACTAGCGGGGGTGAGGACCGGGGAGCTGTTTTTT	CASSQGELAGVRTGELFF
TRBV4-2	.	.	TRBJ1-6	TGTGCCAGCAGCCAAGATACTGGGACACTTACCTCACCCCTCCACTTT	CASSQDTGTLTSPLHF
TRBV7-8	.	.	TRBJ1-6	TGTGCCAGCACCTGGGGGGTTCTAACCCGGGAATCACCCCTCCACTTT	CASTWGVLTRESPLHF
TRBV18	.	TRBD1	TRBJ1-5	TGTGCCAGCTCACAAAACCGGGACAGGCTCAACCAGCCCCAGCATTTT	CASSQNRDRLNQPQHF
TRBV21-1	few	.	TRBJ1-4	TGTGCCAGCACCAAACCCCCGGGACAGGGGGACCTTGTGGCTAATGAAAAACTGTTTTTT	CASTKPPGQGDLVANEKLFF
TRBV13	.	.	TRBJ1-1	TGTGCCAGCAGCTTCGGGGGAGTGTGGGGTAACACTGAAGCTTTCTTT	CASSFGGVWGNTEAFF
TRBV7-6	.	.	TRBJ1-6	TGTGCCAGCAGCCCCCTTGGACAAACATATAATTCACCCCTCCACTTT	CASSPLGQTYNSPLHF
TRBV27	.	TRBD2	TRBJ2-7	TGTGCCAGCACCATGCTGTCTAGCGGGAAAATCGAGCAGTACTTC	CASTMLSSGKIEQYF
TRBV3-1/TRBV3-2	.	TRBD2	TRBJ2-7	TGTGCCAGCATGGGGCTTGGCGGGGGCTCCTACGAGCAGTACTTC	CASMGLGGGSYEQYF
TRBV7-9	.	.	TRBJ1-6	TGTGCCAGCAGCTTAGGTGGCGGGTCTGGATCACCCCTCCACTTT	CASSLGGGSGSPLHF
TRBV7-2	.	.	TRBJ2-5	TGTGCCAGCAGCTTAGTTGGGGGGGGGCTTTTGGAGACCCAGTACTTC	CASSLVGGGLLETQYF
TRBV7-9	once	.	TRBJ1-4	TGTGCCAGCAGCCAAACAGGTCCGGGTGGTGAAAAACTGTTTTTT	CASSQTGPGGEKLFF
TRBV28	.	.	TRBJ1-2	TGTGCCAGCAGTTTATCACAGGGTAGCTATGGCTACACCTTC	CASSLSQGSYGYTF
TRBV30	.	.	TRBJ1-3	TGTGCCTGGAGTTCACCGGGGGGAAACACCATATATTTT	CAWSSPGGNTIYF
TRBV6-5	.	.	TRBJ1-4	TGTGCCAGCATCAGAGGACAGCTTAATGAAAAACTGTTTTTT	CASIRGQLNEKLFF
TRBV11-2	.	.	TRBJ2-1	TGTGCCAGCAGCTTAGAAGGCGGCGGGGAGCAGTTCTTC	CASSLEGGGEQFF
TRBV19	.	.	TRBJ2-3	TGTGCCAGTAGTATCTCCAGGGGGAGGCGTACGCAGTATTTT	CASSISRGRRTQYF
TRBV29-1	once	TRBD1	TRBJ1-1	TGCAGCGTCGTCAAGACAGGGATGAACACTGAAGCTTTCTTT	CSVVKTGMNTEAFF
TRBV6-2/TRBV6-3	.	.	TRBJ2-1	TGTGCCAGCAGTTATAGCCCCGGGACTCTTAATTACAATGAGCAGTTCTTC	CASSYSPGTLNYNEQFF
TRBV6-5	.	.	TRBJ1-5	TGTGCCAGCAGTACCCTTTCTGAGGTCAATCAGCCCCAGCATTTT	CASSTLSEVNQPQHF
TRBV4-1	.	.	TRBJ1-1	TGCGCCAGCAGCCAAGTAAACAGGGTGGAGAGCACTGAAGCTTTCTTT	CASSQVNRVESTEAFF
TRBV27	.	.	TRBJ2-7	TGTGCCAGCAGCCTGCGAGGGACAACCTACGAGCAGTACTTC	CASSLRGTTYEQYF
TRBV11-3	.	TRBD2	TRBJ2-1	TGTGCCAGCAGCTTAGTGCCCCTGACTAGCGGGAGGAACAATGAGCAGTTCTTC	CASSLVPLTSGRNNEQFF
TRBV7-2	.	TRBD1	TRBJ2-1	TGTGCCAGCAGGGCTTCCGGGACAGCCTACAATGAGCAGTTCTTC	CASRASGTAYNEQFF
TRBV6-5	.	.	TRBJ2-1	TGTGCCAGCAGTTACTCGGGACTGCAGTTCTTC	CASSYSGLQFF
TRBV10-1	.	.	TRBJ2-2	TGCGCCAGCAGTGAGTCGACTCTCGCGGCGGAAGAGTACACCGGGGAGCTGTTTTTT	CASSESTLAAEEYTGELFF
TRBV5-1	few	.	TRBJ1-3	TGCGCCAGCAGCTTGTACTCTGGAAACACCATATATTTT	CASSLYSGNTIYF
TRBV18	.	TRBD1	TRBJ1-1	TGTGCCAGCTCACCAGCCACAGGGGTGAACACTGAAGCTTTCTTT	CASSPATGVNTEAFF
TRBV4-1	once	.	TRBJ2-3	TGCGCCAGCAGCCAAGAAATCAACACAGATACGCAGTATTTT	CASSQEINTDTQYF
TRBV7-9	.	TRBD1	TRBJ1-1	TGTGCCAGCACGGCAGGGGGGAACACTGAAGCTTTCTTT	CASTAGGNTEAFF
TRBV27	.	TRBD1	TRBJ2-7	TGTGCCACCCGGACAGGGACCTACGAGCAGTACTTC	CATRTGTYEQYF
TRBV5-1	.	TRBD1	TRBJ1-3	TGCGCCAGCAGCTTTGGACAGGGGGCTGGAAACACCATATATTTT	CASSFGQGAGNTIYF
TRBV3-1/TRBV3-2	.	.	TRBJ1-6	TGTGCCAGCAGCCTCGGTGGGACAATAAATTCACCCCTCCACTTT	CASSLGGTINSPLHF
TRBV7-2	.	TRBD2	TRBJ2-7	TGTGCCAGCAGCTTAGGGCTGGCGGGAGGGCATGAGCAGTACTTC	CASSLGLAGGHEQYF
TRBV2	.	TRBD2	TRBJ2-1	TGTGCCAGCAGTGGCACTAGCGGGGGAGTACTTAACAATGAGCAGTTCTTC	CASSGTSGGVLNNEQFF
TRBV4-1	.	.	TRBJ2-3	TGCGCCAGCAGCCTCGAAGTAGAGGGGGTTACGCAGTATTTT	CASSLEVEGVTQYF
TRBV29-1	.	.	TRBJ2-7	TGCAGTGCCCGGGACTCCGATGACTACGAGCAGTACTTC	CSARDSDDYEQYF
TRBV7-8	.	.	TRBJ2-7	TGTGCCAGCAGCCTGACATTTTTGTACGAGCAGTACTTC	CASSLTFLYEQYF
TRBV18	.	TRBD2	TRBJ2-5	TGTGCCAGCTCACCGTACTTGAGCGGGGGAGAAAAAGAGACCCAGTACTTC	CASSPYLSGGEKETQYF
TRBV15	once	.	TRBJ2-7	TGTGCCACCAGCAAAGACGGCTACGAGCAGTACTTC	CATSKDGYEQYF
TRBV30	once	.	TRBJ2-7	TGTGCCTGGACTGACAGCAATGCCTACGAGCAGTACTTC	CAWTDSNAYEQYF
TRBV5-6	.	.	TRBJ2-7	TGTGCCAGCAGCTTGGTTCAGGATACCTACGAGCAGTACTTC	CASSLVQDTYEQYF